These T cell receptor beta chains were read from a single sample in a study of long-term antiretroviral therapy in people with HIV. Assay: immunoSEQ multiplex PCR; the TCRdb copy retains only in-frame clones and omits some. The table has fewer than 40,000 clones, roughly three quarters seen once. The sequences come from unsorted PBMCs, collected 1.9 years after starting antiretroviral therapy. The receptors were sampled from a man aged 18 to 30 with HIV. Each CDR3 is given with its conserved first and last residue. A D gene is named only where the DNA matches it firmly. Clone size is stated in some rows and not others, as once, few, many or a class when expanded.

d_call | j_call | cdr3_length | v_call | clone_size | cdr3_aa | cdr3_nt
NA | TRBJ1-6 | 15 | TRBV5-4 | NA | CASSLAHPYNSPLHF | TGTGCCAGCAGCTTGGCCCATCCCTATAATTCACCCCTCCACTTT
TRBD1 | TRBJ2-3 | 16 | TRBV5-1 | NA | CASSLVGTGETDTQYF | TGCGCCAGCAGCTTGGTTGGGACAGGGGAGACGGATACGCAGTATTTT
NA | TRBJ2-7 | 14 | TRBV6-1 | NA | CASSLFGGSYEQYF | TGTGCCAGCAGCCTCTTTGGTGGCTCCTACGAGCAGTACTTC
TRBD2 | TRBJ2-1 | 16 | TRBV7-9 | NA | CASSLAPSGYSNEQFF | TGTGCCAGCAGCTTAGCCCCTAGCGGCTACTCCAATGAGCAGTTCTTC
NA | TRBJ1-1 | 13 | TRBV2 | NA | CASTSSVNTEAFF | TGTGCCAGCACTTCCTCAGTGAACACTGAAGCTTTCTTT
NA | TRBJ2-1 | 15 | TRBV6-5 | NA | CASYQTGRPDNEQFF | TGTGCCAGCTACCAGACTGGACGGCCTGACAATGAGCAGTTCTTC
TRBD1 | TRBJ1-2 | 15 | TRBV7-2 | once | CASSFGGSGGYGYTF | TGTGCCAGCAGCTTTGGGGGGTCAGGGGGCTATGGCTACACCTTC
TRBD1 | TRBJ1-4 | 15 | TRBV5-4 | NA | CASSAAGTEGEKLFF | TGTGCCAGCAGCGCGGCCGGGACAGAGGGTGAAAAACTGTTTTTT
NA | TRBJ2-5 | 13 | TRBV27 | NA | CASQPLNRETQYF | TGTGCCAGCCAGCCCCTAAACCGAGAGACCCAGTACTTC
NA | TRBJ2-5 | 15 | TRBV5-8 | NA | CASSVRAVTSSAQYF | TGTGCCAGCAGCGTCAGGGCGGTTACCTCCTCGGCCCAGTACTTC
NA | TRBJ2-5 | 15 | TRBV7-6 | NA | CASSPSRASPETQYF | TGTGCCAGCAGCCCCTCACGGGCCAGCCCAGAGACCCAGTACTTC
NA | TRBJ2-7 | 16 | TRBV27 | once | CASSYVVGEFPYEQYF | TGTGCCAGCAGTTATGTGGTGGGAGAATTCCCATACGAGCAGTACTTC
TRBD2 | TRBJ2-5 | 18 | TRBV7-9 | once | CASSPQRGGLAVQETQYF | TGTGCCAGCAGCCCACAGCGGGGGGGACTAGCGGTCCAAGAGACCCAGTACTTC